One and the same sample provided the 28 T cell receptor beta chains below, sequenced in a study of shared clonotypes between healthy human individuals. Sequencing was performed with immunoSEQ multiplex PCR; in TCRdb, only in-frame clones are kept and a portion is missing. The sample contains about 960,000 clones, approximately 76% of which appear only once. Sequenced material: memory CD4+ T cells sorted from blood. Specified subset: CD45RA-negative fraction. The receptor set was obtained from a man younger than 35 in good health.

This clone was counted a single time. The chain is built from TRBV29-1 and TRBJ2-1; the match to TRBD2 covers 10 bases. The germline V gene encodes CDR1 SQVTM and CDR2 ANQGSEA. Trimming removed 6 bases from V and 0 bases from J; junction bases left unmatched: 5. The CDR3 runs to 15 residues. The CDR3 nucleotides read TGCAGCGTAGCGGGAGGGCCATCCTCCTACAATGAGCAGTTCTTC. It yields the protein CSVAGGPSSYNEQFF.

V is TRBV9 and J is TRBJ1-3; possible D gene TRBD1, 6 bases. V lost 4 bases and J lost 0, with 11 bases in between. This CDR3 comprises 15 residues. Germline CDR1 reads SGDLS; CDR2 reads YYNGEE. The CDR3: CASSRQDLSGNTIYF. For the CDR3, the DNA is TGTGCCAGCAGCCGACAGGACCTCTCTGGAAACACCATATATTTT. The entire variable domain, with the rest obtained from reference TRBV9 and TRBJ1-3, is as follows: DSGVTQTPKHLITATGQRVTLRCSPRSGDLSVYWYQQSLDQGLQFLIQYYNGEERAKGNILERFSAQQFPDLHSELNLSSLELGDSALYFCASSRQDLSGNTIYFGEGSWLTVV.

This chain joins TRBV19 and TRBJ2-7; no firm D call. CDR3 length: 14 amino acids. Trimming took 4 bases from V and 4 from J, leaving 14 bases between them. CDR1 and CDR2 (germline): LNHDA, SQIVND (reference sequence). The CDR3: CASSKNLGMYEQYF. Here the CDR3 DNA reads TGTGCCAGTAGTAAAAACTTAGGAATGTACGAGCAGTACTTC.

This sequence joins TRBV9 and TRBJ2-6; no reliable D call. The germline V gene encodes CDR1 SGDLS and CDR2 YYNGEE. V lost 0 bases and J lost 0, with 7 bases in between. This CDR3 has 16 amino acids. The CDR3 is CASSVGHSSGANVLTF. The CDR3, as DNA: TGTGCCAGCAGCGTAGGACACTCCTCTGGGGCCAACGTCCTGACTTTC. The complete variable domain, with remaining parts taken from reference TRBV9 and TRBJ2-6, reads DSGVTQTPKHLITATGQRVTLRCSPRSGDLSVYWYQQSLDQGLQFLIQYYNGEERAKGNILERFSAQQFPDLHSELNLSSLELGDSALYFCASSVGHSSGANVLTFGAGSRLTVL.

The chain joins TRBV7-2 to TRBJ1-5; tentative D call: TRBD1 (5 bases). CDR1 is SGHTA and CDR2 is FQGNSA in the germline V gene. V gave up 2 bases and J gave up 7 bases, with 15 bases separating them. The CDR3 is made up of 15 amino acids. The CDR3 here is CASSLTGKAKQPQHF. CDR3 in DNA: TGTGCCAGCAGCTTAACAGGAAAAGCCAAGCAGCCCCAGCATTTT.

The chain employs TRBV30 and TRBJ2-6; D remains unclear. This CDR3 region has 13 residues. Per the germline V gene, CDR1 is GTSNPN and CDR2 is SVGIG (reference sequence). V was cut by 3 bases and J by 2 bases, with 5 bases left in between. CDR3 residues: CAWRSAGANVLTF. The DNA for the CDR3 is TGTGCCTGGAGGTCAGCTGGGGCCAACGTCCTGACTTTC.

The V call is TRBV5-5, the J call TRBJ1-1; tentatively, D is TRBD1 (6 bases). The germline V and J ends were trimmed by 3 bases and 4 bases, with 16 bases remaining between them. Per germline, CDR1 SGHKS and CDR2 YYEKEE (reference sequence). CDR3 length: 15 residues. CDR3 region: CASSSGATGGTEAFF. The DNA for the CDR3 is TGTGCCAGCAGCTCGGGGGCTACCGGGGGCACTGAAGCTTTCTTT.

The chain recombines TRBV4-2 with TRBJ2-2; the D gene is possibly TRBD2 (5 bases). This CDR3 has 17 amino acids. Per germline, CDR1 LGHNA and CDR2 YNFKEQ. The V end lost 4 bases, the J end lost 6 bases, and 21 bases lay between the germline ends. The CDR3 bases are TGTGCCAGCAGCCCGCCGCGTGGGGAGCTCAAATCCGGGGAGCTGTTTTTT. It encodes CASSPPRGELKSGELFF.

CDR3 sequence: CASSPISGGPSYEQYF. The CDR3 coding sequence is TGTGCCAGCTCACCAATCAGCGGGGGGCCTAGCTACGAGCAGTACTTC. The chain joins TRBV18 to TRBJ2-7; 9 bases fit TRBD2. V gave up 2 bases and J gave up 3 bases; unmatched junction bases: 8. CDR1 and CDR2 (germline): KGHSH, LQKENI. The CDR3 extends over 16 amino acids.

This clone came up once. The V gene is TRBV9, the J gene TRBJ1-2, with TRBD1 matching 8 bases. The CDR3 is 14 amino acids. J lost 2 bases, V lost 3 bases, and 3 bases had no gene match. The germline V gene has CDR1 SGDLS and CDR2 YYNGEE. CDR3: CASSAGQGNYGYTF. The CDR3 DNA sequence: TGTGCCAGCAGCGCCGGACAGGGAAACTATGGCTACACCTTC.

This clone was counted a single time. The CDR3 sequence is CASSFGGTEAFF. DNA for the CDR3: TGTGCCAGCAGCTTTGGGGGCACTGAAGCTTTCTTT. V gene TRBV11-3 combines with J gene TRBJ1-1, with a tentative D call TRBD1 (5 bases). The CDR3 loop spans 12 amino acids. Trimming took 3 bases from V and 4 from J, leaving 6 bases between them. Germline V gene sequence: CDR1 SGHNT, CDR2 YENEEA.

The chain uses TRBV4-2 and TRBJ2-7; 10 bases agree with TRBD2. The CDR3 spans 16 residues. J gave up 5 bases and V 0 bases, and 7 bases lay outside the gene matches. Germline lookup yields CDR1 LGHNA and CDR2 YNFKEQ. This chain's CDR3 is CASSQDRASGGHEQYF. For the CDR3, the DNA is TGTGCCAGCAGCCAAGATAGGGCTAGCGGGGGCCACGAGCAGTACTTC.

This clone has only a few counts. This rearrangement joins TRBV7-3 to TRBJ2-1; D not resolved. The germline V gene encodes CDR1 SGHTA and CDR2 FQGTGA. This CDR3 has 16 residues. V was cut by 5 bases and J by 2 bases, with 16 bases left in between. CDR3 loop: CASSPNGDRTYNEQFF. CDR3 DNA sequence: TGTGCCAGCAGCCCTAATGGGGATAGGACCTACAATGAGCAGTTCTTC.

V usage is TRBV5-4 and J usage is TRBJ1-1, with 7 bases fitting TRBD1. The V gene's germline CDR1 is SGHNT and CDR2 YYREEE (reference sequence). The length of the CDR3 is 16 residues. V was clipped by 6 bases and J by 2 bases; unmatched bases: 13. CDR3 in DNA: TGTGCCAGCACCACGTCCTCGGACAGGACTAACACTGAAGCTTTCTTT. Amino acid sequence: CASTTSSDRTNTEAFF.

The chain has TRBV18 and TRBJ2-2; D not certain. V gave up 3 bases and J gave up 0 bases, with 11 bases separating them. The germline CDR1 and CDR2 sequences are KGHSH and LQKENI. This CDR3 region has 16 residues. The CDR3 protein is CASSPSQITNTGELFF. The CDR3 DNA reads as TGTGCCAGCTCACCCTCCCAAATTACGAACACCGGGGAGCTGTTTTTT.

This chain connects TRBV5-1 to TRBJ1-1; no clear D. Looked up from germline, CDR1 is SGHRS and CDR2 is YFSETQ. The V end was cut by 0 bases, the J end by 6 bases, with 15 bases between. This CDR3 spans 15 amino acids. The CDR3 loop reads CASSLEVVVGAEAFF. The CDR3 coding sequence is TGCGCCAGCAGCTTGGAGGTCGTAGTAGGCGCTGAAGCTTTCTTT.

This sequence joins TRBV11-3 and TRBJ2-2, with 11 bases aligning to TRBD1. Looked up from germline, CDR1 is SGHNT and CDR2 is YENEEA. V gave up 5 bases and J gave up 4 bases; unmatched junction bases: 6. The CDR3 runs 16 residues. CDR3 protein: CASSTRTGGSTGELFF. For the CDR3, the DNA is TGTGCCAGCAGCACCCGGACAGGGGGCAGCACCGGGGAGCTGTTTTTT.

The J gene is TRBJ2-7, the V gene TRBV2, with D tentatively TRBD1 (6 bases). CDR1 is SNHLY, CDR2 FYNNEI, per germline. Trimming cost V 2 bases and J 1 base, with 12 bases left between them. This CDR3 is built from 15 residues. The CDR3 loop is CASSEQGTASYEQYF. The CDR3 nucleotides are TGTGCCAGCAGTGAACAGGGGACGGCGTCCTACGAGCAGTACTTC.

This clone was seen a handful of times. In nucleotides, the CDR3 is TGTGCCAGCAGCCCCTACACTGAAGCTTTCTTT. Its protein product is CASSPYTEAFF. V and J are TRBV7-9 and TRBJ1-1; D unresolved. The CDR3 has 11 residues. The V and J ends lost 5 bases and 3 bases respectively, with 4 bases between them. Germline V gene sequence: CDR1 SEHNR, CDR2 FQNEAQ (reference sequence).

This clone has a handful of counts. CDR3 residues: CASSAGGRDQPQHF. In nucleotides, the CDR3 is TGTGCCAGCAGTGCAGGGGGCAGGGATCAGCCCCAGCATTTT. This chain connects TRBV6-1 to TRBJ1-5; 8 nucleotides align to TRBD1. The CDR3 runs to 14 residues. The germline gives CDR1 MNHNS, CDR2 SASEGT. V was clipped by 4 bases and J by 5 bases; unmatched bases: 4.

This chain uses TRBV5-1 with TRBJ2-7, with D perhaps matching TRBD2 (5 bases). Trimming removed 0 bases at V and 6 bases at J, with 7 bases between. CDR3 size: 12 residues. Germline V lookup: CDR1 SGHRS, CDR2 YFSETQ. The CDR3 sequence is CASSLGGSEQYF. The CDR3 region has the DNA TGCGCCAGCAGCTTGGGAGGGTCCGAGCAGTACTTC.

The chain uses TRBV5-1 and TRBJ2-1; D perhaps matches TRBD2 (6 bases). Trimming removed 0 bases from V and 5 bases from J, with 12 bases in between. This CDR3 region has 15 residues. Germline CDR1 SGHRS, CDR2 YFSETQ. CDR3 nucleotides: TGCGCCAGCAGCTTGGATACAGCGGGCCACAATGAGCAGTTCTTC. Protein sequence: CASSLDTAGHNEQFF.

This clone was detected many times. V and J are TRBV6-6 and TRBJ1-5, with TRBD1 as a possible D gene (5 bases). The germline V gene has CDR1 MNHNY and CDR2 SVGAGI (reference sequence). This CDR3 region has 14 residues. V gave up 6 bases and J gave up 10 bases, with 19 bases separating them. The CDR3 region has the DNA TGTGCCAGCAGACCCGGGACGGGCAATCGTCCCCAGCATTTT. Translated, it gives CASRPGTGNRPQHF.

The rearrangement links TRBV29-1 to TRBJ2-3, with TRBD2 matching over 7 bases. The CDR3 has 15 amino acids. Germline lookup yields CDR1 SQVTM and CDR2 ANQGSEA. After removal of 3 bases from V and 4 bases from J, the junction contained 10 bases not matched to a gene. The CDR3 sequence is CSVERLAGSADTQYF. The DNA for the CDR3 is TGCAGCGTTGAGCGGTTAGCGGGTAGCGCAGATACGCAGTATTTT.

V is TRBV5-1 and J is TRBJ1-2; 11 bases fit TRBD1. Trimming cost V 4 bases and J 8 bases; bases outside gene matches: 7. Germline V gene data show CDR1 as SGHRS and CDR2 as YFSETQ. The CDR3 spans 14 residues. CDR3 residues: CASSAGQGARGYTF. CDR3 in DNA: TGCGCCAGCAGCGCCGGACAGGGGGCGCGGGGCTACACCTTC. The variable domain in full, completed from reference TRBV5-1 and TRBJ1-2, reads KAGVTQTPRYLIKTRGQQVTLSCSPISGHRSVSWYQQTPGQGLQFLFEYFSETQRNKGNFPGRFSGRQFSNSRSEMNVSTLELGDSALYLCASSAGQGARGYTFGSGTRLTVV.

V is TRBV10-3 and J is TRBJ1-3, with no clear D. The CDR3 consists of 15 residues. V was pared by 1 base and J by 0 bases, with 7 bases between. Germline V gene sequence: CDR1 ENHRY, CDR2 SYGVKD. CDR3 sequence (DNA): TGTGCCATCAGTGAGTTTGGGAGCTCTGGAAACACCATATATTTT. Protein sequence: CAISEFGSSGNTIYF.

The chain combines TRBV27 with TRBJ2-5, with TRBD2 matching 12 bases. There are 14 residues in the CDR3. V shed 7 bases, J shed 1 base, and the junction held 1 base outside the gene matches. CDR1 MNHEY and CDR2 SMNVEV come from the germline V gene (reference sequence). CDR3 amino acids: CASKTSGSQETQYF. CDR3 nucleotide sequence: TGTGCCAGCAAGACTAGCGGGAGCCAAGAGACCCAGTACTTC.

The table lists this clone with a count of one. The CDR3 sequence is CASSLGLAGGPMLEQYF. The CDR3 DNA is TGTGCCAGCAGCCTCGGACTAGCGGGGGGCCCCATGCTCGAGCAGTACTTC. The V gene is TRBV5-6, the J gene TRBJ2-7, with TRBD2 identical over 14 bases. The V and J ends lost 4 bases and 6 bases, in that order; junction bases with no gene match: 12. CDR3 size: 17 residues. Germline V CDR1 and CDR2: SGHDT, YYEEEE.